The present entry profiles one T cell receptor (beta chain) with its context. Its antigen is as yet unknown. The data originate from a study of naive and memory T cell subsets. Findings and caveats of the study: Over 85% of naive TCR sequences appeared only once, unlike memory subsets. Naive repertoires, especially CD8, held a few larger clonotypes, possibly memory cells re-expressing CD45RA. Between naive and memory subsets, TCR abundance power law exponents differed.

An equimolar mix of two oligonucleotides served as the beta constant-region primer for TRBC1 and TRBC2. The ligated cDNA underwent four PCR rounds using SP2 and nested alpha and beta constant-region primers. Each CDR3 protein gets one entry after TCRdb re-called the UMI-ligation and nested PCR reads with MiXCR. The profile shows roughly 150,000 distinct CDR3 sequences, roughly 20% of them singletons. This clonotype was obtained from a human donor in good health. Sequencing was performed on naive CD4+ T cells from blood.

The CDR3 spells CSARAAGRTDTQYF. DNA for the CDR3: TGCAGTGCTAGAGCGGCGGGCCGCACAGATACGCAGTATTTT. This chain connects TRBV20-1 to TRBJ2-3; D possibly corresponds to TRBD2 (5 bases). There are 14 residues in the CDR3. The germline V and J ends were trimmed by 1 base and 1 base, with 9 bases remaining between them. The germline gives CDR1 DFQATT, CDR2 SNEGSKA (reference sequence).